This entry lists 17 T cell receptor beta chains sequenced from one sample in a study of shared clonotypes between healthy human individuals. Data came from immunoSEQ multiplex PCR; TCRdb stores just in-frame clones and leaves some out. Of approximately 2,300,000 clones in the sample, under 95% were seen once. The sample comprised naive CD4+ T cells from PBMCs. Subset described: CD45RA+ positively selected. These receptors were obtained from a man between 18 and 35 years old in good health. Some clones in this sample may be carry-over from other donors' samples.

This clone was found once. This rearrangement joins TRBV11-2 to TRBJ2-7; D is unresolved. This CDR3 contains 12 residues. V was trimmed by 1 base and J by 3 bases, leaving 4 bases between them. CDR1 is SGHAT, CDR2 FQNNGV, per germline. The CDR3 sequence: CASSLGHYEQYF. CDR3 coding DNA: TGTGCCAGCAGCTTAGGACACTACGAGCAGTACTTC.

The chain recombines TRBV7-9 with TRBJ1-4; D remains unclear. V was trimmed by 2 bases and J by 14 bases, leaving 15 bases between them. This CDR3 comprises 13 residues. Germline lookup yields CDR1 SEHNR and CDR2 FQNEAQ (reference sequence). The CDR3 is CASSLLEKGRLFF. The CDR3 DNA sequence: TGTGCCAGCAGCTTACTTGAAAAGGGAAGGCTGTTTTTT.

The genes are TRBV10-1 and TRBJ2-3; 7 bases are a match to TRBD2. Per the germline V gene, CDR1 is WNHNN and CDR2 is SYGVQD (reference sequence). V lost 5 bases, J lost 0 bases, and 5 bases stayed unmatched. This CDR3 spans 15 amino acids. The CDR3: CASSRAGASTDTQYF. As DNA, the CDR3 is TGCGCCAGCAGTCGGGCGGGAGCTAGCACAGATACGCAGTATTTT.

This clone was counted a few times. The chain couples TRBV29-1 to TRBJ2-1; D gene uncertain. From germline, CDR1 is SQVTM and CDR2 ANQGSEA. The CDR3 sequence is 14 residues long. The V end lost 4 bases, the J end lost 2 bases, and 12 bases lay between the germline ends. The CDR3 protein is CSVGSTIPYNEQFF. Here the CDR3 DNA reads TGCAGCGTTGGGTCTACGATCCCCTACAATGAGCAGTTCTTC.

As concerns this clone: The same CDR3 can be traced to other DNA sequences in this sample. The chain uses TRBV5-1 and TRBJ1-3; TRBD1 might be the D (5 bases). V was shortened by 0 bases and J by 3 bases, with 7 bases between the two germline ends. The CDR3 is 14 residues long. Germline CDR1 reads SGHRS; CDR2 reads YFSETQ. CDR3 nucleotides: TGCGCCAGCAGCTTGGCAGGGTATGGAAACACCATATATTTT. Encoded protein: CASSLAGYGNTIYF.

The CDR3 nucleotides read TGTGCCAGCAGCTCGGGCACCTCACGGGGCGATGAGCAGTTCTTC. Translation: CASSSGTSRGDEQFF. This chain uses TRBV7-2 with TRBJ2-1, with D tentatively TRBD1 or TRBD2 (5 bases each). The V end was cut by 4 bases, the J end by 8 bases, with 18 bases between. Germline CDR1 and CDR2: SGHTA and FQGNSA. CDR3 size: 15 residues.

The CDR3: CASSRMAGVSDQPQHF. DNA of the CDR3: TGTGCCAGCAGTCGGATGGCGGGGGTGTCCGATCAGCCCCAGCATTTT. The V and J genes are TRBV6-6 and TRBJ1-5; D possibly corresponds to TRBD1 (5 bases). V was shortened by 5 bases and J by 5 bases, with 19 bases between the two germline ends. Germline-derived CDR1 and CDR2 are MNHNY and SVGAGI (reference sequence). CDR3 length equals 16 residues.

This clone was recorded a few times. The rearrangement joins TRBV7-9 to TRBJ2-3; D ambiguous. The V gene's germline CDR1 is SEHNR and CDR2 FQNEAQ (reference sequence). The CDR3 covers 14 residues. With 4 bases removed from V and 2 bases from J, the gap between germline ends came to 10 bases. CDR3 in amino acids: CASSSEIPTDTQYF. CDR3 DNA: TGTGCCAGCAGCTCCGAAATACCCACAGATACGCAGTATTTT.

This clone showed up just once. CDR3 region: CASSLDSHTEAFF. The CDR3 coding sequence is TGCGCCAGCAGCTTGGACAGCCACACTGAAGCTTTCTTT. V usage is TRBV5-1 and J usage is TRBJ1-1; the D is unclear. CDR3 length: 13 residues. Germline lookup yields CDR1 SGHRS and CDR2 YFSETQ. The V gene lost 0 bases and the J gene lost 3 bases, with 6 bases spanning the gap.

The CDR3 DNA sequence: TGTGCCAGCCCTACACGATCCGGAAACACCATATATTTT. This codes for CASPTRSGNTIYF. The chain is built from TRBV6-1 and TRBJ1-3; D remains ambiguous. V was trimmed by 8 bases and J by 4 bases, leaving 12 bases between them. Germline CDR1 and CDR2: MNHNS and SASEGT. CDR3 length: 13 residues.

The gene calls are TRBV14 and TRBJ2-2; D possibly corresponds to TRBD1 (6 bases). V was clipped by 0 bases and J by 6 bases, with 11 bases between them. Germline loops: CDR1 SGHDN, CDR2 FVKESK. This CDR3 comprises 15 residues. The CDR3 bases are TGTGCCAGCAGCCAAGAGTTATGGGGGCCCGGGGAGCTGTTTTTT. Its protein is CASSQELWGPGELFF.

The chain combines TRBV9 with TRBJ2-1; maybe TRBD2 (6 bases). The V end was cut by 1 base, the J end by 0 bases, with 11 bases between. Germline V gene lookup returns CDR1 SGDLS and CDR2 YYNGEE. The CDR3 sequence is 16 residues long. CDR3 in amino acids: CASSVSGSSSYNEQFF. The DNA of the CDR3 is TGTGCCAGCAGCGTAAGCGGGTCGAGCTCCTACAATGAGCAGTTCTTC. Together with reference TRBV9 and TRBJ2-1, the CDR3 gives the full variable domain: DSGVTQTPKHLITATGQRVTLRCSPRSGDLSVYWYQQSLDQGLQFLIQYYNGEERAKGNILERFSAQQFPDLHSELNLSSLELGDSALYFCASSVSGSSSYNEQFFGPGTRLTVL.

This chain links TRBV5-1 with TRBJ2-7; D gene uncertain. Germline V gene lookup returns CDR1 SGHRS and CDR2 YFSETQ. The CDR3 is 14 residues long. The V end was cut by 2 bases, the J end by 0 bases, with 9 bases between. The CDR3 DNA reads TGCGCCAGCAGCTTCGGCATAAGCTCCTACGAGCAGTACTTC. Encoded protein: CASSFGISSYEQYF.

DNA for the CDR3: TGCGCCAGCAGCCAAACTAGCGGGAGAGCAAACACCGGGGAGCTGTTTTTT. It encodes CASSQTSGRANTGELFF. This chain uses TRBV5-1 with TRBJ2-2; 11 bases are shared with TRBD2. Germline lookup yields CDR1 SGHRS and CDR2 YFSETQ. The CDR3 sequence is 17 residues long. Losses at the gene ends were 4 bases for V and 2 bases for J; bases not matched to a gene: 7.

This chain connects TRBV15 to TRBJ2-7; D perhaps matches TRBD1 (6 bases). Germline values: CDR1 LNHNV, CDR2 YYDKDF (reference sequence). Trimming stripped 2 bases from V and 3 bases from J, with 14 bases between. The CDR3 loop spans 15 amino acids. The CDR3 loop reads CATSRSLGQIYEQYF. CDR3 bases: TGTGCCACCAGCAGATCTTTAGGACAGATCTACGAGCAGTACTTC.

Details on this clone: Within the sample, other DNA sequences also encode this same CDR3. The J gene is TRBJ2-5, the V gene TRBV5-1, with a tentative D call TRBD1 (5 bases). V lost 2 bases to trimming and J lost 3 bases, with 8 bases between them. There are 13 residues in the CDR3. Germline lookup yields CDR1 SGHRS and CDR2 YFSETQ. In DNA, the CDR3 is TGCGCCAGCAGCTTAGGGGTGGAAGAGACCCAGTACTTC. Protein product: CASSLGVEETQYF.

V usage is TRBV28 and J usage is TRBJ1-2; D gene unclear. The germline V gene has CDR1 MDHEN and CDR2 SYDVKM. V lost 3 bases and J 3 bases, leaving 20 bases between the germline ends. The CDR3 has 17 amino acids. This chain's CDR3 is CASSFRPGALAHYGYTF. CDR3 DNA sequence: TGTGCCAGCAGTTTTAGGCCGGGAGCCCTGGCGCACTATGGCTACACCTTC.